These 14 T cell receptor beta chains were all obtained from the same sample, sequenced in a study of T cell responses to AZD1222 COVID-19 vaccine. Assay: immunoSEQ multiplex PCR; the TCRdb copy retains only in-frame clones and omits some. The table shows about 140,000 clones, with 91% occurring only once. Sequencing used peripheral blood, obtained 28 days after the second AZD1222 dose. The source is an adult who received the AZD1222 COVID-19 vaccine.

The V call is TRBV13, the J call TRBJ2-3; 12 nucleotides match TRBD2. In germline, CDR1 is PRHDT, CDR2 FYEKMQ (reference sequence). Unmatched junction bases numbered 8, after V lost 7 bases and J lost 3 bases. The CDR3 has 16 amino acids. The CDR3 DNA reads as TGTGCCAGCACCCCCCGGACTAGCGGGACGACAGATACGCAGTATTTT. Encoded protein: CASTPRTSGTTDTQYF.

The genes are TRBV3-1 (or the pseudogene TRBV3-2) and TRBJ2-7; D may be TRBD2 (5 bases). The germline gives CDR1 LGHDT, CDR2 YNNKEL (reference sequence). V gave up 0 bases and J gave up 0 bases, with 12 bases separating them. This CDR3 has 16 amino acids. The CDR3 loop reads CASSQDQSGASYEQYF. The CDR3 DNA reads as TGTGCCAGCAGCCAAGATCAGAGCGGTGCCTCCTACGAGCAGTACTTC.

A single count supports this clone. This CDR3 is CASSRPQSSTYNEQFF. Written as DNA, the CDR3 is TGTGCCAGCTCCAGACCGCAAAGCTCGACCTACAATGAGCAGTTCTTC. The genes are TRBV18 and TRBJ2-1; no definite D call. CDR3 size: 16 residues. Germline V gene sequence: CDR1 KGHSH, CDR2 LQKENI. Trimming removed 6 bases at V and 2 bases at J, with 17 bases between.

This sequence joins TRBV28 and TRBJ2-7; a weak D match, TRBD2 (6 bases). V lost 4 bases and J 4 bases, leaving 14 bases between the germline ends. Germline CDR1 MDHEN, CDR2 SYDVKM. This CDR3 is 14 amino acids long. The CDR3, as DNA: TGTGCCAGCAGTTCGTCCAGAGGACTATACGAGCAGTACTTC. As protein: CASSSSRGLYEQYF.

The V call is TRBV27, the J call TRBJ2-7, with TRBD1 as a possible D gene (6 bases). CDR1 and CDR2 (germline): MNHEY, SMNVEV (reference sequence). Trimming took 2 bases from V and 5 from J, leaving 13 bases between them. This CDR3 region has 14 residues. In DNA form, the CDR3 reads TGTGCCAGCAGTTTAGGGCAGGGGATCCACGAGCAGTACTTC. Protein product: CASSLGQGIHEQYF.

About this clone: A read error may account for a junction end that differs from germline. The identical CDR3 is also encoded by other nucleotide sequences in the sample. The chain employs TRBV4-1 and TRBJ1-1; D not resolved. The CDR3 spans 16 residues. From germline, CDR1 is MGHRA and CDR2 YSYEKL. The CDR3, as DNA: TGCGCCAGCAGCCAAGATCAAGGGCGGATGAACACTGAAGCCTTCTTT. This codes for CASSQDQGRMNTEAFF.

The gene calls are TRBV6-1 and TRBJ1-5; TRBD1 is a possible D gene (5 bases). From germline, CDR1 is MNHNS and CDR2 SASEGT. Trimming shortened V by 2 bases and J by 6 bases, and 14 bases separated the two germline ends. This CDR3 is 15 amino acids long. The CDR3 DNA follows: TGTGCCAGCAGTGAAAATACAGGAGGGAGTCAGCCCCAGCATTTT. As protein: CASSENTGGSQPQHF.

The chain carries TRBV13 and TRBJ1-5, with D possibly TRBD1 on 6 matching bases. This CDR3 has 14 residues. Germline-derived CDR1 and CDR2 are PRHDT and FYEKMQ (reference sequence). V was pared by 3 bases and J by 4 bases, with 10 bases between. The CDR3 nucleotides are TGTGCCAGCAGCTTTTCAGGGGCGAATCAGCCCCAGCATTTT. Encoded protein: CASSFSGANQPQHF.

CDR3 sequence: CASRGTGPMPLHF. For the CDR3, the DNA is TGTGCCAGCCGGGGGACAGGGCCCATGCCCCTCCACTTT. The chain joins TRBV28 to TRBJ1-6, with 9 bases fitting TRBD1. The CDR3 is 13 residues long. Germline V lookup: CDR1 MDHEN, CDR2 SYDVKM. V was clipped by 8 bases and J by 13 bases; unmatched bases: 9.

The chain has TRBV11-2 and TRBJ2-7, with a weak D call TRBD1 (6 bases). The V end was cut by 5 bases, the J end by 4 bases, with 12 bases between. The CDR3 is 13 amino acids. Germline assignment: CDR1 SGHAT and CDR2 FQNNGV. As DNA, the CDR3 is TGTGCCAGCAGCCCCTATCAGGGGTACGAGCAGTACTTC. Residues: CASSPYQGYEQYF. The complete variable domain, with remaining parts taken from reference TRBV11-2 and TRBJ2-7, reads EAGVAQSPRYKIIEKRQSVAFWCNPISGHATLYWYQQILGQGPKLLIQFQNNGVVDDSQLPKDRFSAERLKGVDSTLKIQPAKLEDSAVYLCASSPYQGYEQYFGPGTRLTVT.

V gene TRBV5-1 combines with J gene TRBJ2-5; D possibly corresponds to TRBD1 (5 bases). V lost 4 bases and J lost 4, with 14 bases in between. The germline CDR1 and CDR2 sequences are SGHRS and YFSETQ. The CDR3 runs to 14 residues. Here the CDR3 reads CASSTTTQVETQYF. The DNA for the CDR3 is TGCGCCAGCAGCACAACGACACAGGTAGAGACCCAGTACTTC.

The CDR3 region is CASSSGTGDTGELFF. In DNA, the CDR3 is TGTGCCAGCAGTTCCGGGACAGGGGACACCGGGGAGCTGTTTTTT. This chain uses TRBV28 with TRBJ2-2, with 10 bases identical to TRBD1. V shed 4 bases, J shed 3 bases, and the junction held 2 bases outside the gene matches. The CDR3 runs to 15 residues. Germline CDR1 reads MDHEN; CDR2 reads SYDVKM.

This chain uses TRBV9 with TRBJ2-7, with 9 bases that match TRBD1. Germline-derived CDR1 and CDR2 are SGDLS and YYNGEE. Trimming took 4 bases from V and 2 from J; bases not matched to a gene: 10. CDR3 length equals 16 residues. The CDR3 region is CASSPRTGTGPYEQYF. CDR3 nucleotides: TGTGCCAGCAGCCCCCGAACCGGGACAGGGCCCTACGAGCAGTACTTC.

V and J are TRBV4-1 and TRBJ1-3; unclear D gene. V was shortened by 2 bases and J by 8 bases, with 10 bases between the two germline ends. CDR1 is MGHRA, CDR2 YSYEKL, per germline. This CDR3 comprises 13 residues. The CDR3 is CASSQRTTDTIYF. The CDR3 DNA reads TGCGCCAGCAGCCAACGGACTACGGACACCATATATTTT.